A single sample is the source of the 18 T cell receptor beta chains below, sequenced in a study of shared clonotypes between healthy human individuals. Here immunoSEQ multiplex PCR was the method, and the copy in TCRdb shows in-frame clones only, minus some. The sample shows about 960,000 clones, over 75% of them seen only once. Sequencing was done on a sample of memory CD4+ T cells sorted from blood. The subset here: CD45RA-negative fraction. All receptors derive from a man between 18 and 35 years old in good health.

V usage is TRBV6-5 and J usage is TRBJ2-3, with D possibly TRBD2 on 6 matching bases. The V gene's germline CDR1 is MNHEY and CDR2 SVGAGI. Deletions cut 6 bases from V and 2 bases from J, with 15 bases between. The CDR3 length is 15 residues. The CDR3: CASRISAGPTDTQYF. The CDR3 region has the DNA TGTGCCAGCAGGATATCAGCGGGCCCCACAGATACGCAGTATTTT.

The chain employs TRBV11-3 and TRBJ2-5; 9 positions agree with TRBD1. Germline V gene lookup returns CDR1 SGHNT and CDR2 YENEEA. V lost 10 bases and J lost 1; bases outside the gene matches: 7. The length of the CDR3 is 14 residues. CDR3 sequence (DNA): TGTGCCAAACTCTCGGGACAGGGCCAAGAGACCCAGTACTTC. Translated, it gives CAKLSGQGQETQYF.

The genes are TRBV28 and TRBJ1-2, with D hard to call. This CDR3 comprises 12 residues. The V gene lost 7 bases and the J gene lost 5 bases, with 11 bases spanning the gap. In germline, CDR1 is MDHEN, CDR2 SYDVKM. CDR3 region: CASTQSRYGYTF. The CDR3 DNA sequence: TGTGCCAGCACGCAGAGCCGTTATGGCTACACCTTC.

The chain uses TRBV10-3 and TRBJ2-1, with D tentatively TRBD1 (6 bases). Per germline, CDR1 ENHRY and CDR2 SYGVKD. The ends were cut back, 6 bases at V and 4 bases at J, with 13 bases in the middle. The CDR3 runs 14 residues. The DNA of the CDR3 is TGTGCCATCAGCCCCCAGACAGGTTACAATGAGCAGTTCTTC. Translation gives CAISPQTGYNEQFF.

The table lists this clone with many counts. The V call is TRBV7-2, the J call TRBJ2-1, with D perhaps matching TRBD1 or TRBD2 (5 bases each). Trimming left V 5 bases short and J 8 bases short, with 16 bases between. The CDR3 runs 14 residues. The V gene's germline CDR1 is SGHTA and CDR2 FQGNSA. The CDR3 sequence: CASSLRVGDHEQFF. The CDR3 DNA reads TGTGCCAGCAGCCTCCGCGTCGGGGACCATGAGCAGTTCTTC. Supplemented by reference TRBV7-2 and TRBJ2-1, the full variable domain reads GAGVSQSPSNKVTEKGKDVELRCDPISGHTALYWYRQSLGQGLEFLIYFQGNSAPDKSGLPSDRFSAERTGGSVSTLTIQRTQQEDSAVYLCASSLRVGDHEQFFGPGTRLTVL.

In regard to this clone: Other nucleotide sequences in the sample specify the same CDR3. V and J are TRBV5-1 and TRBJ1-5; 7 bases are a match to TRBD1. This CDR3 is built from 14 residues. Trimming removed 2 bases from V and 3 bases from J; junction bases left unmatched: 2. Looked up from germline, CDR1 is SGHRS and CDR2 is YFSETQ. The DNA for the CDR3 is TGCGCCAGCAGCTTAACAGGGGACAATCAGCCCCAGCATTTT. It yields the protein CASSLTGDNQPQHF. The complete variable domain, with remaining parts taken from reference TRBV5-1 and TRBJ1-5, reads KAGVTQTPRYLIKTRGQQVTLSCSPISGHRSVSWYQQTPGQGLQFLFEYFSETQRNKGNFPGRFSGRQFSNSRSEMNVSTLELGDSALYLCASSLTGDNQPQHFGDGTRLSIL.

The rearrangement uses TRBV11-3 and TRBJ2-1; tentatively, D is TRBD1 (5 bases). The CDR3 totals 18 residues. Germline CDR1 reads SGHNT; CDR2 reads YENEEA. Trimming took 1 base from V and 1 from J, leaving 17 bases between them. The CDR3 coding sequence is TGTGCCAGCAGCTTAGGTTCACAGGTTTGGGGTTCCTACAATGAGCAGTTCTTC. It is translated as CASSLGSQVWGSYNEQFF.

This clone showed up many times. This chain joins TRBV18 and TRBJ1-2; no clear D. The germline CDR1 and CDR2 sequences are KGHSH and LQKENI. V lost 2 bases and J 7 bases, leaving 14 bases between the germline ends. The CDR3 loop spans 14 amino acids. CDR3 sequence (DNA): TGTGCCAGCTCACCAGACATCGGGGTCGTTGGCTACACCTTC. Translated: CASSPDIGVVGYTF.

This clone was counted only a few times. The V gene is TRBV21-1, the J gene TRBJ1-5. TRBV21-1 is assigned pseudogene status. The CDR3 is 15 residues long. CDR3 in amino acids: CASSKEWRGHQPQHF. The CDR3 DNA is TGTGCCAGCAGCAAAGAGTGGAGGGGACATCAGCCCCAGCATTTT.

The chain carries TRBV28 and TRBJ2-6; unclear D gene. CDR1 is MDHEN, CDR2 SYDVKM, per germline. The CDR3 runs to 15 residues. V was trimmed by 1 base and J by 2 bases, leaving 6 bases between them. The CDR3 sequence is CASSLSLAGANVLTF. DNA of the CDR3: TGTGCCAGCAGTTTATCTTTGGCTGGGGCCAACGTCCTGACTTTC.

V and J are TRBV2 and TRBJ1-2; 7 bases fit TRBD1. Trimming at V came to 3 bases and at J to 2 bases, leaving 3 bases not matched to a gene. The CDR3 has 14 residues. CDR1 is SNHLY and CDR2 is FYNNEI in the germline V gene. Written as DNA, the CDR3 is TGTGCCAGCAGTGAGGGGACAGCCAACTATGGCTACACCTTC. Amino acids: CASSEGTANYGYTF.

CDR3 bases: TGTGCCAGCAGTGACAGGTTTACCTACGAGCAGTACTTC. Protein product: CASSDRFTYEQYF. This sequence joins TRBV28 and TRBJ2-7; D may be TRBD1 (6 bases). V shed 5 bases and J shed 2 bases, with 10 bases lying between them. The germline CDR1 and CDR2 sequences are MDHEN and SYDVKM. CDR3 length: 13 residues.

The CDR3 sequence: CASSLQGWNTEAFF. CDR3 DNA: TGTGCCAGCAGCTTGCAGGGATGGAACACTGAAGCTTTCTTT. The chain is built from TRBV5-6 and TRBJ1-1; D possibly corresponds to TRBD1 (5 bases). The CDR3 spans 14 residues. The germline V and J ends were trimmed by 1 base and 1 base, with 8 bases remaining between them. The germline CDR1 and CDR2 sequences are SGHDT and YYEEEE.

The chain uses TRBV7-9 and TRBJ2-3, with D tentatively TRBD1 or TRBD2 (5 bases each). V gave up 4 bases and J gave up 4 bases, with 15 bases separating them. The CDR3 runs to 15 residues. CDR1 and CDR2 (germline): SEHNR, FQNEAQ (reference sequence). CDR3 bases: TGTGCCAGCAGCTACCCCCGGCAGGGAGCAGATACGCAGTATTTT. This translates into CASSYPRQGADTQYF. Looking up the rest from reference TRBV7-9 and TRBJ2-3 gives the full variable domain: DTGVSQNPRHKITKRGQNVTFRCDPISEHNRLYWYRQTLGQGPEFLTYFQNEAQLEKSRLLSDRFSAERPKGSFSTLEIQRTEQGDSAMYLCASSYPRQGADTQYFGPGTRLTVL.

The chain carries TRBV5-1 and TRBJ1-6; 8 bases map to TRBD1. The CDR3 is 15 amino acids. Germline-derived CDR1 and CDR2 are SGHRS and YFSETQ. V shed 4 bases, J shed 3 bases, and the junction held 3 bases outside the gene matches. CDR3 loop: CASSPDRVYNSPLHF. CDR3 DNA: TGCGCCAGCAGCCCGGACAGGGTCTATAATTCACCCCTCCACTTT.

The rearrangement uses TRBV18 and TRBJ2-7, with 8 bases that match TRBD1. From germline, CDR1 is KGHSH and CDR2 LQKENI. This CDR3 has 16 residues. Trimming took 5 bases from V and 3 from J; bases not matched to a gene: 12. The DNA of the CDR3 is TGTGCCAGCTCAAAGGGACAGGTTTTTTTTCGCTACGAGCAGTACTTC. Its translation: CASSKGQVFFRYEQYF.

Concerning this clone itself: The sample holds other DNA sequences that translate to the same CDR3. The rearrangement links TRBV7-2 to TRBJ1-5, with a possible D match to TRBD1 (5 bases). V was clipped by 2 bases and J by 4 bases, with 9 bases between them. The CDR3 covers 14 residues. Germline CDR1 is SGHTA and CDR2 is FQGNSA. The CDR3 loop reads CASSLRGGNQPQHF. The CDR3 DNA sequence: TGTGCCAGCAGCTTAAGGGGTGGGAATCAGCCCCAGCATTTT.

The chain couples TRBV7-9 to TRBJ2-5; 8 nucleotides agree with TRBD2. V shed 5 bases and J 2 bases; nucleotides not matched to a gene: 4. There are 14 residues in the CDR3. The V gene's germline CDR1 is SEHNR and CDR2 FQNEAQ (reference sequence). DNA of the CDR3: TGTGCCAGCAGCCCCTCGGGGGGGCAAGAGACCCAGTACTTC. This sequence encodes CASSPSGGQETQYF.